The 4 T cell receptor beta chains below were found in one sample sequenced in a study of T cells in narcolepsy. Produced via immunoSEQ multiplex PCR; TCRdb's table is partial and in-frame only. Seen here are over 25,000 clones, 90% observed once, and the top ten hold around 1.2%. Sequencing was performed on CD45RA- memory CD4+ T cells from PBMCs. These receptors came from a human donor with narcolepsy.

The chain has TRBV5-5 and TRBJ1-2, with no clear D. The CDR3 is made up of 19 amino acids. The ends were cut back, 0 bases at V and 0 bases at J, with 21 bases in the middle. Germline CDR1 and CDR2: SGHKS and YYEKEE (reference sequence). The chain's CDR3 is CASSLDPLPPTGPNYGYTF. CDR3 DNA sequence: TGTGCCAGCAGCTTGGATCCCCTCCCTCCAACGGGTCCTAACTATGGCTACACCTTC.

V is TRBV5-4 and J is TRBJ2-5; D not certain. The length of the CDR3 is 13 residues. Germline values: CDR1 SGHNT, CDR2 YYREEE (reference sequence). With 4 bases removed from V and 2 bases from J, the gap between germline ends came to 9 bases. The CDR3 is CASSPDIQETQYF. The CDR3, as DNA: TGTGCCAGCAGCCCCGACATACAAGAGACCCAGTACTTC.

The table lists this clone with a count of one. The chain joins TRBV4-3 to TRBJ1-6, with D unresolved. This CDR3 has 13 residues. Germline assignment: CDR1 LGHNA and CDR2 YSLEER. The V and J ends lost 4 bases and 9 bases respectively, with 10 bases between them. The CDR3 protein is CASSRSGSSPLHF. In DNA, the CDR3 is TGCGCCAGCAGCCGGTCGGGAAGTTCACCCCTCCACTTT.

V is TRBV7-9 and J is TRBJ1-6; no definite D call. The CDR3 length is 15 residues. Trimming shortened V by 3 bases and J by 6 bases, and 12 bases separated the two germline ends. CDR1 and CDR2 (germline): SEHNR, FQNEAQ (reference sequence). CDR3 region: CASSFDNGFNSPLHF. CDR3 nucleotide sequence: TGTGCCAGCAGCTTTGATAACGGCTTTAATTCACCCCTCCACTTT.